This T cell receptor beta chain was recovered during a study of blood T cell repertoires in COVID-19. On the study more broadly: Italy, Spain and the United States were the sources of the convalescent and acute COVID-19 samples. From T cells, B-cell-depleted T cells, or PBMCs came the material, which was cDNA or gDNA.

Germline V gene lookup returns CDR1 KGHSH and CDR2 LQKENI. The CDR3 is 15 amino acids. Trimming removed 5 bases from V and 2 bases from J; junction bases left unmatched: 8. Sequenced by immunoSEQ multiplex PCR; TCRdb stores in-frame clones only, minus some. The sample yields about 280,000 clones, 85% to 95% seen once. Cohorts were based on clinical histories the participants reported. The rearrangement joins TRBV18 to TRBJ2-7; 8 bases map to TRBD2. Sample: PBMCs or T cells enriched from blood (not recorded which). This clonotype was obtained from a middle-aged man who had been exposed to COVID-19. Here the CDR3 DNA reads TGTGCCAGCTCATCCGGGACTAGGGGTCCCTACGAGCAGTACTTC. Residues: CASSSGTRGPYEQYF. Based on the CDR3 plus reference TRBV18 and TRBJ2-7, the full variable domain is NAGVMQNPRHLVRRRGQEARLRCSPMKGHSHVYWYRQLPEEGLKFMVYLQKENIIDESGMPKERFSAEFPKEGPSILRIQQVVRGDSAAYFCASSSGTRGPYEQYFGPGTRLTVT.